Listed here is a single T cell receptor (beta chain). What it binds is not known. The CDR3 extends over 16 amino acids. Per germline, CDR1 DFQATT and CDR2 SNEGSKA (reference sequence). The V and J ends lost 0 bases and 8 bases respectively, with 20 bases between them. Incorporated into the TCR beta cDNA libraries were unique molecular identifiers, which served to reduce PCR and sequencing biases. One entry per CDR3 protein results from TCRdb running MiXCR on the PCR reads. The profile shows almost 700,000 distinct CDR3 sequences, more than 50% of them singletons. This sample is part of a study of post-analysis software for immune sequencing data. Study summary: Relapsing-remitting, secondary progressive and progressive-relapsing multiple sclerosis were all included among the disease courses.

Study-wide findings and caveats: Comparison with controls showed significantly lower normalized Chao1 diversity in multiple sclerosis patients. The study found TRBV5-6, TRBV5-1 and TRBV20-1 among a handful of TRBV segments more frequent in patients than controls.

V usage is TRBV20-1 and J usage is TRBJ2-1, with D perhaps matching TRBD2 (6 bases). This receptor was identified in a girl aged 2 to 9 with multiple sclerosis. The sample was blood. For the CDR3, the DNA is TGCAGTGCTAGAGAAATACGTGGGCCAGCGGGCCATGAGCAGTTCTTC. This sequence encodes CSAREIRGPAGHEQFF.